This TCR beta chain was recovered during a study of cytomegalovirus exposure and HLA in healthy donors. Here immunoSEQ multiplex PCR was the method, and the copy in TCRdb shows in-frame clones only, minus some. The data hold fewer than 400,000 clones, with just over 85% observed a single time. This clone was detected only a few times. The germline CDR1 and CDR2 sequences are LNHDA and SQIVND (reference sequence). Trimming took 3 bases from V and 3 from J, leaving 8 bases between them. CDR3 length: 13 residues. The sequenced sample consisted of PBMCs. The chain has TRBV19 and TRBJ1-1; D is uncertain. The origin of this receptor is a woman between 18 and 29 years old in good health and CMV-seronegative. The CDR3 DNA is TGTGCCAGTAGTATGGGCAGCCACACTGAAGCTTTCTTT. As protein: CASSMGSHTEAFF.